Below, 24 T cell receptor beta chains from the same sample are listed, as sequenced in a study of TIL therapy for anti-PD-1-resistant metastatic lung cancer. The time point: pre-treatment sample, taken before nivolumab and TIL therapy. Most excised metastases sampled were pleural nodules or supraclavicular lymph nodes. The immunoSEQ assay was v3. Profiled with immunoSEQ multiplex PCR; TCRdb holds only in-frame clones, not every one. This table has some 13,000 clones, about 70% appearing once. The sample was tumor tissue, taken at baseline. The receptors derive from a woman aged 30 to 85 with non-small cell lung cancer.

CDR3 DNA: TGTGCCAGCAGCTTAGGGGTCGGTGAGCAGTACTTC. Residues: CASSLGVGEQYF. This sequence joins TRBV7-2 and TRBJ2-7; D gene ambiguous. This CDR3 contains 12 residues. Trimming removed 1 base at V and 7 bases at J, with 8 bases between. Germline loops: CDR1 SGHTA, CDR2 FQGNSA.

This clone showed up just a few times. The chain employs TRBV10-2 and TRBJ1-2; D is undetermined. The CDR3 covers 14 residues. Germline V CDR1 and CDR2: WSHSY, SAAADI. V shed 4 bases and J shed 4 bases, with 13 bases lying between them. The CDR3 coding sequence is TGCGCCAGCAGTGTCTCAGACGGAGCCTATGGCTACACCTTC. Translating gives CASSVSDGAYGYTF.

This chain uses TRBV11-2 with TRBJ2-3; 13 bases fit TRBD2. V gave up 3 bases and J gave up 2 bases; unmatched junction bases: 11. The CDR3 sequence is 19 residues long. Germline V gene sequence: CDR1 SGHAT, CDR2 FQNNGV. The CDR3 is CASSFGLAGAFVFTDTQYF. DNA of the CDR3: TGTGCCAGCAGCTTTGGACTAGCGGGAGCCTTTGTATTCACAGATACGCAGTATTTT. The variable domain in full, completed from reference TRBV11-2 and TRBJ2-3, reads EAGVAQSPRYKIIEKRQSVAFWCNPISGHATLYWYQQILGQGPKLLIQFQNNGVVDDSQLPKDRFSAERLKGVDSTLKIQPAKLEDSAVYLCASSFGLAGAFVFTDTQYFGPGTRLTVL.

The chain recombines TRBV2 with TRBJ2-3; unclear D gene. V was clipped by 1 base and J by 1 base, with 9 bases between them. CDR1 and CDR2 from the germline V gene are SNHLY and FYNNEI. The CDR3 length is 15 residues. This chain's CDR3 is CASSEEDSRTDTQYF. DNA for the CDR3: TGTGCCAGCAGTGAAGAAGACTCTCGCACAGATACGCAGTATTTT.

This clone was counted between two and nine times. The rearrangement links TRBV19 to TRBJ1-6; no definite D call. Per the germline V gene, CDR1 is LNHDA and CDR2 is SQIVND (reference sequence). The V end was cut by 5 bases, the J end by 1 base, with 15 bases between. This CDR3 has 17 amino acids. DNA for the CDR3: TGTGCCAGTAGTTCCCTGTTGGATACGTCCTATAATTCACCCCTCCACTTT. It is translated as CASSSLLDTSYNSPLHF.

The V gene is TRBV4-2, the J gene TRBJ2-7, with D maybe TRBD1 (5 bases). CDR3 size: 15 residues. Trimming left V 5 bases short and J 5 bases short, with 19 bases between. CDR1 is LGHNA and CDR2 is YNFKEQ in the germline V gene. The CDR3 protein is CASSTRQPGIDEQYF. The CDR3 region has the DNA TGTGCCAGCAGCACCCGACAGCCCGGAATAGACGAGCAGTACTTC.

The chain links TRBV9 to TRBJ2-7; D possibly uses TRBD1 or TRBD2 (6 bases each). Germline CDR1 is SGDLS and CDR2 is YYNGEE. The CDR3 totals 16 residues. The V end lost 0 bases, the J end lost 1 base, and 14 bases lay between the germline ends. The DNA for the CDR3 is TGTGCCAGCAGCGTAGCTGGGGGGCTCCCTTCCTACGAGCAGTACTTC. Protein sequence: CASSVAGGLPSYEQYF.

This clone has only one observation. The chain carries TRBV7-2 and TRBJ2-3, with 11 positions matching TRBD2. CDR3 length: 17 residues. The V gene's germline CDR1 is SGHTA and CDR2 FQGNSA. V shed 6 bases and J 0 bases; nucleotides not matched to a gene: 8. In nucleotides, the CDR3 is TGTGCCAGCAGACGTGGACTAGCGGGCAGAAGCACAGATACGCAGTATTTT. This sequence encodes CASRRGLAGRSTDTQYF.

V gene TRBV5-6 combines with J gene TRBJ1-2; D may be TRBD1 (6 bases). Germline V CDR1 and CDR2: SGHDT, YYEEEE. This CDR3 region has 14 residues. V dropped 4 bases and J dropped 4 bases, with 14 bases sitting between them. The CDR3 spells CASSRGQPPYGYTF. CDR3 sequence (DNA): TGTGCCAGCAGCCGCGGACAGCCCCCCTATGGCTACACCTTC.

CDR3 nucleotide sequence: TGTGCCAGCAGCTCGGAGGAGAGCTCACCCCTCCACTTT. Translated: CASSSEESSPLHF. The J gene is TRBJ1-6, the V gene TRBV5-8, with no clear D. The CDR3 covers 13 residues. Trimming removed 3 bases at V and 10 bases at J, with 11 bases between. Germline V gene lookup returns CDR1 SGHTS and CDR2 YDEGEE.

The V call is TRBV14, the J call TRBJ2-7; D is possibly TRBD1 or TRBD2 (7 bases each). Germline V gene data show CDR1 as SGHDN and CDR2 as FVKESK. The CDR3 runs 18 residues. Deletions cut 2 bases from V and 2 bases from J, with 22 bases between. The CDR3 protein is CASSQSGGQSRITYEQYF. The CDR3 nucleotides are TGTGCCAGCAGCCAATCGGGGGGACAGTCTCGTATCACCTACGAGCAGTACTTC.

This chain uses TRBV7-6 with TRBJ2-1, with 7 bases fitting TRBD2. Unmatched junction bases numbered 2, after V lost 3 bases and J lost 0 bases. Per germline, CDR1 SGHVS and CDR2 FNYEAQ. The CDR3 sequence is 15 residues long. In DNA, the CDR3 is TGTGCCAGCAGCTTCTTAGCGGGCTCCTACAATGAGCAGTTCTTC. Protein sequence: CASSFLAGSYNEQFF.

Only a few counts were recorded for this clone. The rearrangement uses TRBV18 and TRBJ1-6; tentative D call: TRBD1 (5 bases). The V end lost 3 bases, the J end lost 7 bases, and 10 bases lay between the germline ends. The germline gives CDR1 KGHSH, CDR2 LQKENI. There are 14 residues in the CDR3. The CDR3 reads CASSPEGWNSPLHF. For the CDR3, the DNA is TGTGCCAGCTCACCGGAGGGGTGGAATTCACCCCTCCACTTT.

The CDR3 DNA reads TGTGCCAGCAGTTTATCGAAAGGACAGGGTTACACTGAAGCTTTCTTT. It encodes CASSLSKGQGYTEAFF. The chain recombines TRBV27 with TRBJ1-1; the match to TRBD1 covers 8 bases. The germline CDR1 and CDR2 sequences are MNHEY and SMNVEV (reference sequence). This CDR3 region has 16 residues. Trimming took 0 bases from V and 3 from J; bases not matched to a gene: 6.

The chain employs TRBV5-1 and TRBJ1-1, with 12 nucleotides matching TRBD1. After removal of 3 bases from V and 5 bases from J, the junction contained 8 bases not matched to a gene. Germline CDR1 is SGHRS and CDR2 is YFSETQ. CDR3 size: 16 residues. For the CDR3, the DNA is TGCGCCAGCAGCTGGGACAGGGGGCCTGCGAGGACTGAAGCTTTCTTT. Amino acids: CASSWDRGPARTEAFF.

This clone was counted between two and nine times. V is TRBV6-6 and J is TRBJ2-7; TRBD1 matches at 7 bases. The CDR3 has 14 amino acids. V shed 2 bases and J 7 bases; nucleotides not matched to a gene: 8. Germline V gene lookup returns CDR1 MNHNY and CDR2 SVGAGI (reference sequence). The DNA for the CDR3 is TGTGCCAGCAGTTACGCAGACAGGGCCCGGGAGCAGTACTTC. As protein: CASSYADRAREQYF.

This clone has a handful of counts. V gene TRBV10-1 combines with J gene TRBJ1-1; 7 nucleotides align to TRBD1. This CDR3 spans 13 amino acids. The J segment lost 0 bases and the V segment lost 8 bases, leaving 3 bases of the junction unmatched. The germline gives CDR1 WNHNN, CDR2 SYGVQD (reference sequence). CDR3 bases: TGCGCCAGCCAGGGACAGCTGAACACTGAAGCTTTCTTT. This codes for CASQGQLNTEAFF.

Written as DNA, the CDR3 is TGTGCCAGCAGCTTCCCTACAGGGAGAGGAACCGGGGAGCTGTTTTTT. Its translation is CASSFPTGRGTGELFF. The chain is built from TRBV5-6 and TRBJ2-2, with D perhaps matching TRBD1 (6 bases). The CDR3 length is 16 residues. The germline V and J ends were trimmed by 2 bases and 5 bases, with 16 bases remaining between them. CDR1 and CDR2 (germline): SGHDT, YYEEEE.

The chain couples TRBV28 to TRBJ1-2; a possible D gene is TRBD1 (6 bases). Germline assignment: CDR1 MDHEN and CDR2 SYDVKM. V was shortened by 5 bases and J by 0 bases, with 10 bases between the two germline ends. CDR3 length equals 14 residues. CDR3 region: CASSRTATNYGYTF. In nucleotides, the CDR3 is TGTGCCAGCAGTAGGACAGCCACTAACTATGGCTACACCTTC.

This chain joins TRBV4-3 and TRBJ1-6, with unresolved D. The CDR3 consists of 13 residues. Trimming removed 1 base from V and 8 bases from J, with 6 bases in between. Germline V gene lookup returns CDR1 LGHNA and CDR2 YSLEER. The CDR3 here is CASSQAEDSPLHF. The CDR3, as DNA: TGCGCCAGCAGCCAAGCCGAAGATTCACCCCTCCACTTT.

The chain links TRBV29-1 to TRBJ2-1; D is undetermined. The V gene lost 1 base and the J gene lost 10 bases, with 17 bases spanning the gap. The germline V gene has CDR1 SQVTM and CDR2 ANQGSEA. The CDR3 spans 14 residues. The CDR3 reads CSVEGSSSALEQFF. The CDR3 region has the DNA TGCAGCGTTGAAGGTTCGTCCAGCGCGCTCGAGCAGTTCTTC.

The chain has TRBV19 and TRBJ2-6; D perhaps matches TRBD2 (5 bases). V dropped 8 bases and J dropped 3 bases, with 11 bases sitting between them. The CDR3 contains 14 residues. CDR1 and CDR2 from the germline V gene are LNHDA and SQIVND (reference sequence). CDR3 loop: CASHRTGGANVLTF. CDR3 nucleotide sequence: TGTGCCAGTCATAGGACTGGTGGGGCCAACGTCCTGACTTTC.

V gene TRBV14 combines with J gene TRBJ2-3, with 9 bases that match TRBD2. V lost 0 bases and J lost 1; bases outside the gene matches: 5. This CDR3 comprises 17 residues. CDR1 is SGHDN, CDR2 FVKESK, per germline. The CDR3 DNA follows: TGTGCCAGCAGCCAAGATTGGGCTAGCGGGGGCACAGATACGCAGTATTTT. The encoded protein is CASSQDWASGGTDTQYF.

The rearrangement joins TRBV5-1 to TRBJ2-7, with a weak D call TRBD1 (5 bases). The germline V gene encodes CDR1 SGHRS and CDR2 YFSETQ. The CDR3 extends over 15 amino acids. The germline V and J ends were trimmed by 1 base and 3 bases, with 14 bases remaining between them. The CDR3 coding sequence is TGCGCCAGCAGCTTGATGATTGCAGGGAACTACGAGCAGTACTTC. As protein: CASSLMIAGNYEQYF. The full variable domain, with the rest looked up from reference TRBV5-1 and TRBJ2-7, is KAGVTQTPRYLIKTRGQQVTLSCSPISGHRSVSWYQQTPGQGLQFLFEYFSETQRNKGNFPGRFSGRQFSNSRSEMNVSTLELGDSALYLCASSLMIAGNYEQYFGPGTRLTVT.